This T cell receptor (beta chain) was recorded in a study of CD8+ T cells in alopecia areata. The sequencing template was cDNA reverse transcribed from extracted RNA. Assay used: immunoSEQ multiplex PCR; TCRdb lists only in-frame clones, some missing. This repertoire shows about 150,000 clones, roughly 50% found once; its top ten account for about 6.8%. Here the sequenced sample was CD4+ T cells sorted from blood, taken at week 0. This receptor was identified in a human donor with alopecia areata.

The chain's CDR3 is CASSLRQGGDGTQYF. Here the CDR3 DNA reads TGCGCCAGCAGCTTGCGACAGGGGGGCGATGGGACCCAGTACTTC. This chain connects TRBV5-1 to TRBJ2-5; 9 bases map to TRBD1. V was clipped by 1 base and J by 7 bases; unmatched bases: 8. The CDR3 loop spans 15 amino acids. Germline loops: CDR1 SGHRS, CDR2 YFSETQ.